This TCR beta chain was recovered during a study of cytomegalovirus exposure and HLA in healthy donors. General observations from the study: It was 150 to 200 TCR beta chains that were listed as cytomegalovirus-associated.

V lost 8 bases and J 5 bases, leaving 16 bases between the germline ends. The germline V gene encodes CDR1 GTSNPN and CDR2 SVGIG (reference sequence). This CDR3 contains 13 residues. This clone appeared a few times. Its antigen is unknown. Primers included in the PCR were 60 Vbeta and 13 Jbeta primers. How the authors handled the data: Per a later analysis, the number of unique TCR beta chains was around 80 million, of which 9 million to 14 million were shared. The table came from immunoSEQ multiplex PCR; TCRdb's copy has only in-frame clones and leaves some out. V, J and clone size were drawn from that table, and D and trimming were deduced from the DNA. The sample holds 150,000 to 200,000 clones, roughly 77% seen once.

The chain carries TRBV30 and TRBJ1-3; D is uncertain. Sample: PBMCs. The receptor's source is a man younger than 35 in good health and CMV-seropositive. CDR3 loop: CAAWKPGRNTIYF. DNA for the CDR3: TGTGCCGCATGGAAGCCGGGGAGAAACACCATATATTTT.